This TCR beta chain was captured in a study of PD-1 blockade in classical Hodgkin lymphoma. Whole-study findings and limits: Patients newly diagnosed and complete responders had comparable baseline diversity. Anyone who began nivolumab under 1 year after ASCT was excluded.

Each of the patients experienced relapse following autologous stem cell transplantation, and their brentuximab vedotin exposure differed. Regarding this clone: What it recognizes is unknown.

Profiling relied on immunoSEQ multiplex PCR, and the TCRdb table lists in-frame clones only, not all of them. This table holds more than 45,000 clones, around 73% found once. Germline CDR1 reads SGDLS; CDR2 reads YYNGEE. The CDR3 covers 14 residues. The germline V and J ends were trimmed by 0 bases and 4 bases, with 9 bases remaining between them. The chain joins TRBV9 to TRBJ2-3, with a tentative D call TRBD2 (7 bases). The receptor was isolated from a human donor with classical Hodgkin lymphoma. The sample was peripheral blood mononuclear cells (PBMCs), taken before the second cycle of nivolumab. The CDR3 loop reads CASSVGGGADTQYF. Written as DNA, the CDR3 is TGTGCCAGCAGCGTAGGGGGGGGCGCAGATACGCAGTATTTT.